Listed below are T cell receptor beta chains from one sample, sequenced in a study of memory CD4+ T cells and cytomegalovirus serostatus. The table came from immunoSEQ multiplex PCR; TCRdb's copy has only in-frame clones and leaves some out. The sample lists tens of thousands of clones; about 77% were seen once. Sequenced material: memory CD4+ T cells from blood. These receptor sequences come from an adult in good health and CMV-seronegative. Both conserved end residues are part of each CDR3. A D gene is named only where the DNA matches it firmly. The listing skips clone size in some rows; elsewhere it reads once, few, many or a size class.

>.|TRBD2|TRBJ2-3|TRBV7-7
CASSPRLASDTQYF
TGTGCCAGCAGCCCACGACTAGCGAGCGATACGCAGTATTTT
>.|TRBD1|TRBJ1-4|TRBV28
CASSSGDRDNEKLFF
TGTGCCAGCTCCTCGGGGGACAGGGATAATGAAAAACTGTTTTTT
>.|.|TRBJ1-2|TRBV7-9
CASSLTAGTNYGYTF
TGTGCCAGCAGCTTAACGGCAGGGACTAACTATGGCTACACCTTC
>.|.|TRBJ1-1|TRBV29-1
CSVDKGGGVTEAFF
TGCAGCGTTGATAAAGGGGGAGGGGTCACTGAAGCTTTCTTT
>.|.|TRBJ2-7|TRBV14
CASSQHRYEQYF
TGTGCCAGCAGCCAGCACCGGTACGAGCAGTACTTC
>.|TRBD1|TRBJ2-1|TRBV5-6
CASSLTRTGGNEQFF
TGTGCCAGCAGCTTAACCCGGACAGGGGGCAATGAGCAGTTCTTC
>.|.|TRBJ2-5|TRBV18
CASSPPWGEALQETQYF
TGTGCCAGCTCACCACCGTGGGGGGAGGCCTTACAAGAGACCCAGTACTTC
>.|.|TRBJ2-7|TRBV25-1
CASTNGSVSYEQYF
TGTGCCAGCACTAACGGCTCAGTCTCCTACGAGCAGTACTTC
>.|.|TRBJ2-3|TRBV2
CASSVREGRLPTDTQYF
TGTGCCAGCAGTGTCCGGGAAGGAAGGCTTCCCACAGATACGCAGTATTTT
>.|.|TRBJ2-1|TRBV7-9
CASSSWDRGSQFF
TGTGCCAGCAGCTCCTGGGACCGAGGCTCACAGTTCTTC
>.|.|TRBJ1-1|TRBV15
CATSRDRPFRGNTEAFF
TGTGCCACCAGCAGAGATCGCCCCTTTAGGGGGAACACTGAAGCTTTCTTT
>once|TRBD2|TRBJ2-2|TRBV5-1
CASSLEVSSGAGELFF
TGCGCCAGCAGCTTGGAGGTTTCTAGCGGGGCCGGGGAGCTGTTTTTT
>once|.|TRBJ1-4|TRBV7-9
CASSLGTANEKLFF
TGTGCCAGCAGCTTAGGGACAGCGAATGAAAAACTGTTTTTT
>.|.|TRBJ1-2|TRBV2
CASSDGTRFEGYTF
TGTGCCAGCAGTGACGGGACAAGATTTGAGGGCTACACCTTC
>few|TRBD2|TRBJ2-3|TRBV23-1
CASSQSSGTSGGHSTDTQYF
TGCGCCAGCAGTCAATCGTCGGGGACTAGCGGGGGCCATAGCACAGATACGCAGTATTTT
>.|TRBD2|TRBJ2-3|TRBV6-5
CASSWGGSELADTQYF
TGTGCCAGCAGTTGGGGCGGGAGTGAACTGGCAGATACGCAGTATTTT
>.|.|TRBJ1-5|TRBV2
CASSATGLGSQPQHF
TGTGCCAGCAGCGCCACAGGCTTGGGGAGTCAGCCCCAGCATTTT
>.|.|TRBJ1-2|TRBV30
CAWDSFNYGYTF
TGTGCCTGGGACAGCTTCAACTATGGCTACACCTTC
>.|.|TRBJ1-5|TRBV30
CAWSKGTNQPQHF
TGTGCCTGGAGCAAAGGGACGAATCAGCCCCAGCATTTT
>.|.|TRBJ2-5|TRBV2
CASSARKYQETQYF
TGTGCCAGCAGTGCAAGGAAGTACCAAGAGACCCAGTACTTC
>.|TRBD2|TRBJ2-7|TRBV6-1
CASSFRTSGGTEQYF
TGTGCCAGCAGTTTTCGGACTAGCGGGGGTACGGAGCAGTACTTC
>.|.|TRBJ1-5|TRBV7-2
CASSDGRKAGQPQHF
TGTGCCAGCAGCGACGGACGGAAAGCAGGGCAGCCCCAGCATTTT
>.|.|TRBJ1-5|TRBV6-6
CASSPDGRGNQPQHF
TGTGCCAGCAGCCCCGATGGCAGGGGCAATCAGCCCCAGCATTTT
>.|TRBD1|TRBJ2-7|TRBV30
CAWKTGISYEQYF
TGTGCCTGGAAGACAGGGATCTCCTACGAGCAGTACTTC
>.|.|TRBJ1-1|TRBV7-9
CASSQTAIEAFF
TGTGCCAGCAGCCAGACCGCAATAGAGGCTTTCTTT
>.|.|TRBJ2-7|TRBV28
CASSGQVYEQYF
TGTGCCAGCAGTGGGCAGGTCTACGAGCAGTACTTC
>.|TRBD1|TRBJ1-4|TRBV11-2
CASSIPQGNRNEKLFF
TGTGCCAGCAGTATACCACAGGGGAACCGAAATGAAAAACTGTTTTTT
>.|.|TRBJ2-1|TRBV5-1
CASRLDLSYNEQFF
TGCGCCAGCAGGTTGGACTTGTCCTACAATGAGCAGTTCTTC
>few|.|TRBJ1-2|TRBV21-1
CASSKETVTSGPF
TGTGCCAGCAGCAAAGAGACAGTTACCTCCGGTCCTTTC
>.|.|TRBJ1-4|TRBV18
CASSPVTSGNEKLFF
TGTGCCAGCTCACCAGTGACCAGTGGTAATGAAAAACTGTTTTTT
>.|.|TRBJ2-5|TRBV5-1
CASSGSQETQYF
TGCGCCAGCAGCGGTTCACAAGAGACCCAGTACTTC
>.|.|TRBJ1-2|TRBV29-1
CSVEWQFYGYTF
TGCAGCGTTGAGTGGCAGTTCTATGGCTACACCTTC